Below are 3 T cell receptor beta chains sequenced from a single sample in a study of T cell clonality in common variable immunodeficiency. Only in-frame clones appear in the TCRdb table, and some are missing; sequencing was by immunoSEQ multiplex PCR. Sampling found some 60,000 clones, none seen once. What was sequenced was peripheral blood mononuclear cells. These receptors all stem from a person aged 18 to 75 in good health.

This clone showed up many times. The DNA ends 3 residues before the CDR3 does, and the rest of the CDR3 is filled in from the germline J gene. The chain joins TRBV19 to TRBJ2-2, with TRBD2 identical over 7 bases. The CDR3 is 14 amino acids. CDR1 LNHDA and CDR2 SQIVND come from the germline V gene (reference sequence). The J segment lost 4 bases and the V segment lost 7 bases, leaving 6 bases of the junction unmatched. The CDR3 reads CASTSGLGTGELFF. The sequenced part of the CDR3 DNA is TGTGCCAGTACTAGCGGTTTAGGCACCGGGGAG.

This clone occurred many times. The CDR3 extends 3 residues past the end of the read, so its final part is completed from the germline J gene. The chain carries TRBV5-4 and TRBJ2-1; 12 nucleotides agree with TRBD2. CDR1 and CDR2 (germline): SGHNT, YYREEE (reference sequence). Losses at the gene ends were 3 bases for V and 5 bases for J; bases not matched to a gene: 6. The CDR3 has 16 amino acids. The part of the CDR3 DNA that was read is TGTGCCAGCAGCTCCAAGACTAGCGGGAGTCACAATGAG. This gives the protein CASSSKTSGSHNE. The entire CDR3 is CASSSKTSGSHNEQFF.

This clone has at least ten counts. The CDR3 goes on 3 residues after the read ends, and that part is filled in from the germline J gene. The chain combines TRBV20-1 with TRBJ1-2, with 8 bases lining up with TRBD1. The CDR3 is made up of 15 amino acids. Germline values: CDR1 DFQATT, CDR2 SNEGSKA (reference sequence). The CDR3 DNA, read in part, is TGCAGTGCTAGAGACGTCCGGACAGGGCCCTTGGGC. Protein: CSARDVRTGPLG. The CDR3 in full is CSARDVRTGPLGYTF.